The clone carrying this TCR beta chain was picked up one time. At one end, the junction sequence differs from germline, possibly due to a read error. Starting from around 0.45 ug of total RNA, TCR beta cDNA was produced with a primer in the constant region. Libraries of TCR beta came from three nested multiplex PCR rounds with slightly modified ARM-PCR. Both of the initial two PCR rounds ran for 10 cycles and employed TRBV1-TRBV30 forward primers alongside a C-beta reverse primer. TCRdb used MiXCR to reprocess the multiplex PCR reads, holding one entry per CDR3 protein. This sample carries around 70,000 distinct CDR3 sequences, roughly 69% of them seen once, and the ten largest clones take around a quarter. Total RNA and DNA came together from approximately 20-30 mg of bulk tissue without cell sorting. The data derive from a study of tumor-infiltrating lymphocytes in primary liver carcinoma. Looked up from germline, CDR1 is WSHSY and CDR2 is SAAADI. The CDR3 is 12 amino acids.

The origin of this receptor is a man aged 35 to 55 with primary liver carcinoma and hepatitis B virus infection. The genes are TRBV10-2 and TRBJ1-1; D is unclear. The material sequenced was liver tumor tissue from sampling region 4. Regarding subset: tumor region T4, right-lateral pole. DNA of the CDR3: TGTGCCAGCAGCTCGGATACCGATGAAGTTTTCTTT. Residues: CASSSDTDEVFF.